This T cell receptor (beta chain) appears in the sequencing data of a study of PD-1 blockade in classical Hodgkin lymphoma. Study at large: Intravenous infusions of nivolumab 3 mg/kg reached patients every 2 weeks.

About this clone itself: Its antigen remains unidentified.

Measured with immunoSEQ multiplex PCR; TCRdb has only the in-frame clones, and not every one. The table includes approximately 11,000 clones, 60% to 80% detected once. Overall study findings and caveats: CD4+ TCR diversity, unlike CD8+, climbed significantly by C4D1.

Germline V gene data show CDR1 as SSHAT and CDR2 as FNYEAQ (reference sequence). CDR3 length: 15 residues. V was pared by 3 bases and J by 1 base, with 9 bases between. The time point: cycle 4 day 1 (C4D1), after 6 weeks of nivolumab. There was relapse after autologous stem cell transplantation in every patient, and there was variation in brentuximab vedotin exposure. Using magnetic negative selection, the CD4+ T cells were separated out of thawed PBMCs. Reported best responses ranged across complete response, partial response or progressive disease. This sequence originates from a human donor with classical Hodgkin lymphoma. The chain links TRBV7-7 to TRBJ2-2, with a tentative D call TRBD2 (6 bases). The material was CD4+ T cells from blood, obtained before the fourth cycle of nivolumab. CDR3 residues: CASSFGTRNTGELFF. The CDR3 nucleotides are TGTGCCAGCAGCTTCGGGACTCGGAACACCGGGGAGCTGTTTTTT. The full variable domain, its missing parts supplied by reference TRBV7-7 and TRBJ2-2, is GAGVSQSPRYKVTKRGQDVTLRCDPISSHATLYWYQQALGQGPEFLTYFNYEAQPDKSGLPSDRFSAERPEGSISTLTIQRTEQRDSAMYRCASSFGTRNTGELFFGEGSRLTVL.